Listed below are T cell receptor beta chains from one sample, sequenced in a study of T cells in localized non-small cell lung cancer. Measured with immunoSEQ multiplex PCR; TCRdb has only the in-frame clones, and not every one. The repertoire includes around 78,000 clones, 70% to 90% of them detected once, and less than 25% sits in the top ten. The material sequenced was peripheral blood, taken before any cancer treatment. The receptors stem from a woman aged 40 to 75 with stage I squamous cell lung carcinoma. Each CDR3 is given with its conserved first and last residue. Each record gives: D gene, V gene, clone size, J gene, CDR3 protein. D genes are given only for firm matches. Clone size is given for some rows only: seen once, a few or many times, or a class if the clone is expanded.

TRBD1	TRBV27	few	TRBJ1-2	CASRTGGFGLFGYTF
NA	TRBV30	NA	TRBJ1-1	CAWTRLRGGHTEAFF
NA	TRBV5-1	NA	TRBJ1-1	CASSLRPIQGSTEAFF
NA	TRBV6-6	NA	TRBJ2-7	CASSVNTGYEQYF
NA	TRBV19	NA	TRBJ1-1	CASSKEGSFWYTEAFF
NA	TRBV15	once	TRBJ1-3	CATSRDREGNTIYF
TRBD2	TRBV7-7	NA	TRBJ2-1	CASSLGLAGYNEQFF
NA	TRBV15	NA	TRBJ1-6	CATSRDGGGGRNSPLHF
TRBD2	TRBV9	NA	TRBJ2-3	CASSLRGGRADTQYF
NA	TRBV9	NA	TRBJ1-4	CASSVSQRVTNEKLFF
NA	TRBV5-1	once	TRBJ1-3	CASSLEGTQGNTIYF
TRBD2	TRBV13	NA	TRBJ2-3	CASRWTSGADTQYF
TRBD1	TRBV5-6	once	TRBJ1-2	CASSWGQGSSYGYTF
NA	TRBV9	NA	TRBJ2-7	CASSEGHGLTSTGQYF
NA	TRBV5-6	NA	TRBJ1-1	CATKRQSIAVNTEAFF
NA	TRBV10-3	NA	TRBJ1-5	CAISDAGGNQPQHF
NA	TRBV2	NA	TRBJ1-1	CASNLGTEAFF
TRBD1	TRBV10-3	NA	TRBJ1-1	CATSQGARGTEAFF
NA	TRBV5-6	once	TRBJ1-3	CASSLSRGGNTIYF
TRBD1	TRBV19	once	TRBJ1-5	CASRLGQGINQPQHF
TRBD1	TRBV11-2	NA	TRBJ1-4	CASSFNTGGVSNEKLFF
NA	TRBV6-5	NA	TRBJ2-5	CASATSSTQETQYF
TRBD1	TRBV30	NA	TRBJ1-2	CAWSVPGRGRGENGYTF
NA	TRBV14	NA	TRBJ1-1	CASSRTGHMNTEAFF
NA	TRBV7-9	few	TRBJ1-5	CASSLVVWTDHNQPQHF
TRBD1	TRBV29-1	NA	TRBJ1-4	CSVGDREELFF
NA	TRBV5-1	NA	TRBJ1-2	CASTEFRDGGYTF
NA	TRBV5-6	NA	TRBJ2-1	CASSLVSVEEQFF
NA	TRBV5-8	NA	TRBJ2-1	CASSLAGLSEQFF
TRBD1	TRBV4-1	NA	TRBJ1-6	CASSQYSGQGYNSPLHF
NA	TRBV9	NA	TRBJ2-5	CASSVSSGLETQYF
TRBD2	TRBV11-2	once	TRBJ2-2	CASSLDLAGGVTGELFF
NA	TRBV7-9	NA	TRBJ1-1	CASSLGTAEAFF
NA	TRBV25-1	NA	TRBJ2-2	CASSEFEDSPRLFF
TRBD1	TRBV4-1	NA	TRBJ2-7	CASSQGWDRAYEQYF
TRBD2	TRBV4-2	NA	TRBJ2-3	CASSPRTSGGTDTQYF
TRBD1	TRBV19	NA	TRBJ1-2	CASGGQPDGYTF
NA	TRBV30	NA	TRBJ1-2	CAWRGGLEVWGYTF
NA	TRBV6-6	NA	TRBJ1-6	CASNLGRNNSPLHF
NA	TRBV5-4	NA	TRBJ2-5	CASSLTTQETQYF
NA	TRBV29-1	NA	TRBJ2-2	CSVELRQHTGELFF
NA	TRBV14	NA	TRBJ1-2	CASSQEPGLNGYTF
NA	TRBV4-1	NA	TRBJ2-7	CASSRGQGPPAYEQYF
NA	TRBV20-1	NA	TRBJ1-2	CSVNYGYTF
TRBD2	TRBV23-1	NA	TRBJ2-3	CASSQSSEFCVTSGGAFPTDTQYF
NA	TRBV5-6	NA	TRBJ2-3	CASSILGTDTQYF
NA	TRBV27	few	TRBJ1-2	CASKGQDYGYTF
NA	TRBV6-5	NA	TRBJ2-3	CAMGGWGSDTQYF